This is a list of T cell receptor beta chains from one sample in a study of T cell repertoires in cytomegalovirus infection. No cognate antigen is known for these TCRs. TCRdb reprocessed the reads via MiXCR and lists one record per CDR3 protein. The sample gives 700,000 to 950,000 distinct CDR3 sequences, 30% to 35% of which show up once; 9.5% to 15% is in the top ten. This material consisted of cultured CD8+ T cells from PBMCs, taken from culture after CMV antigen stimulation. These receptors came from a human donor in good health (CMV status not recorded). Some clones in this sample may be carry-over from other donors' samples. CDR3s include the opening cysteine and the closing phenylalanine or tryptophan. A D gene is named only where the DNA matches it firmly. The listing skips clone size in some rows; elsewhere it reads once, few, many or a size class.

TRBJ1-5 NA TRBV15 NA TGTGCCACCAGCACGCTCATGACAGAGTCCCCCTTTCCCCAGCATTTT CATSTLMTESPFPQHF
TRBJ2-1 NA TRBV7-2 NA TGTGCCAGCAGCCGGGCTAAAAATGAGCAGTTCTTC CASSRAKNEQFF
TRBJ1-1 TRBD1 TRBV28 NA TGTGCCAGCAGCTTGGCAACGACAGGGGTGAGGAACACTGAAGCTTTCTTT CASSLATTGVRNTEAFF
TRBJ1-1 NA TRBV5-1 NA TGCGCCAGCAGCCCCGGGACTGACAACACTGAAGCTTTCTTT CASSPGTDNTEAFF
TRBJ2-3 TRBD1 TRBV5-6 NA TGTGCCAGCAGCTTCTGGACAGGGTACACAGATACGCAGTATTTT CASSFWTGYTDTQYF
TRBJ2-3 NA TRBV7-4 NA TGTGCCAGCAGCTTAGGGGCCAGCAATCAGCCCCAGTATTTT CASSLGASNQPQYF
TRBJ2-1 NA TRBV2 NA TGTGCCAGCAGGTGGGGGGGCCTCAATGAGCAGTTCTTC CASRWGGLNEQFF
TRBJ1-1 NA TRBV6-2/TRBV6-3 NA TGTGCCAGCAGGACGGGGGGAGGTGAAGCTTTCTTT CASRTGGGEAFF
TRBJ1-2 TRBD1 TRBV10-3 NA TGTGCCATCAGTGAGTTCCGACAGGGAAGGGGTCTCGATGGCTACACCTTC CAISEFRQGRGLDGYTF
TRBJ1-2 NA TRBV19 NA TGTGCCACTACCGGGACACATCAATCGAGCCCCTTTCGCACCTTC CATTGTHQSSPFRTF
TRBJ2-2 TRBD2 TRBV12-3/TRBV12-4 NA TGTGCCAGCAGGGCGGGACTAGCGGGCGACACCGGGGAGCTGTTTTTT CASRAGLAGDTGELFF
TRBJ1-1 NA TRBV19 NA TGTGCCAGTAGTCTCCGGAGAGGGTGGGACACTGAAGCTTTCTTT CASSLRRGWDTEAFF
TRBJ2-7 TRBD1 TRBV6-2/TRBV6-3 few TGTGCCAGCAGTTACTCGATAAGGACAGGGGACTCCTACGAGCAGTACTTC CASSYSIRTGDSYEQYF
TRBJ1-2 TRBD1 TRBV14 NA TGTGCCAGCAGCCAAGAACCGGGACAGCCTATCTATGGCTACACCTTC CASSQEPGQPIYGYTF
TRBJ1-5 TRBD1 TRBV12-3/TRBV12-4 many TGTGCCAGCAGCCGGACAGGGGACAATCAGCCCCAGCATTTT CASSRTGDNQPQHF
TRBJ1-6 NA TRBV27 once TGTGCCAGCAGTTTATTAGGACGGCCTAATTCACCCCTCCACTTT CASSLLGRPNSPLHF
TRBJ2-3 NA TRBV7-6 many TGTGCCAGCAGCCCGGAGGGAGGGGGTTTTAGCACAGATACGCAGTATTTT CASSPEGGGFSTDTQYF
TRBJ2-1 TRBD2 TRBV6-6 many TGTGCCAGCAGTACCTACCGACTAGCGGGGGACAATGAGCAGTTCTTC CASSTYRLAGDNEQFF
TRBJ2-1 NA TRBV7-9 NA TGTGCCAGCAGCTTAGAAGCAAGAGCTCAGTTCTTC CASSLEARAQFF
TRBJ2-3 TRBD2 TRBV25-1 NA TGTGCCAGCAGTGGATTAGCGGGGGGGCCACATACGCAGTATTTT CASSGLAGGPHTQYF
TRBJ1-6 NA TRBV7-9 NA TGTGCCAGCAGCTTGACCCTGACAGAAGCACCCCTCCACTTT CASSLTLTEAPLHF
TRBJ1-5 TRBD1 TRBV7-2 NA TGTGCCAGCAGCTGGGCGGGACAGCCCGATCAGCCCCAGCATTTT CASSWAGQPDQPQHF
TRBJ1-4 NA TRBV12-3/TRBV12-4 NA TGTGCCTCCGCTAGGAGACTGAATGAAAAACTGTTTTTT CASARRLNEKLFF
TRBJ2-7 TRBD2 TRBV6-6 few TGTGCCAGCAGCACTATAGGACTAGCGGGGGGGTATCGGTCCGACGAGCAGTACTTC CASSTIGLAGGYRSDEQYF
TRBJ1-2 TRBD1 TRBV27 few TGTGCCAGCAGTTTAACCGGGACAGGAGGCTCCGCTGGCTATAGTAGCGGCTACACCTTC CASSLTGTGGSAGYSSGYTF
TRBJ2-4 TRBD1 TRBV2 NA TGTGCCAGCAGGACGGATGGACAGGGGGAAGGGGACATTCAGTACTTC CASRTDGQGEGDIQYF